These T cell receptor beta chains were read from a single sample in a study of blood T cell repertoires in COVID-19. Measured with immunoSEQ multiplex PCR; TCRdb has only the in-frame clones, and not every one. The data hold 210,000 or so clones, with around 82% observed a single time. Material: PBMCs or T cells enriched from blood (not recorded which). The receptors were gathered from a man between 25 and 39 years old with acute COVID-19. Both conserved end residues are trimmed from each CDR3.

J | V | CDR3
TRBJ1-1 | TRBV28 | ASSLGRWGQRNTEAF
TRBJ1-6 | TRBV7-9 | ASSLAVPVGNSPLH
TRBJ1-1 | TRBV7-2 | ASSFGTGLLSTEAF
TRBJ2-1 | TRBV10-3 | AIRGLAGNYNEQF
TRBJ1-4 | TRBV5-1 | ASSLTGRVDEKLF
TRBJ2-2 | TRBV11-1 | ASSVSGLTGELF
TRBJ2-1 | TRBV5-6 | ASKSLYEQF
TRBJ2-5 | TRBV2 | ASSRTSFSETQY
TRBJ2-2 | TRBV9 | ASSVVPPGQGHTGELF
TRBJ2-2 | TRBV13 | ASSWTLTGPTGELF
TRBJ2-2 | TRBV19 | ASRGTGNTGELF
TRBJ2-2 | TRBV5-6 | ASSSNTGELF
TRBJ1-2 | TRBV5-4 | AIQTAANYGYT
TRBJ1-3 | TRBV5-6 | ASSHTAGAGNTIY
TRBJ1-4 | TRBV14 | ASSQDPDILSATNEKLF
TRBJ2-2 | TRBV6-2/TRBV6-3 | ASSTGLAYTGELF
TRBJ1-1 | TRBV7-9 | ASSPSTGANTEAF